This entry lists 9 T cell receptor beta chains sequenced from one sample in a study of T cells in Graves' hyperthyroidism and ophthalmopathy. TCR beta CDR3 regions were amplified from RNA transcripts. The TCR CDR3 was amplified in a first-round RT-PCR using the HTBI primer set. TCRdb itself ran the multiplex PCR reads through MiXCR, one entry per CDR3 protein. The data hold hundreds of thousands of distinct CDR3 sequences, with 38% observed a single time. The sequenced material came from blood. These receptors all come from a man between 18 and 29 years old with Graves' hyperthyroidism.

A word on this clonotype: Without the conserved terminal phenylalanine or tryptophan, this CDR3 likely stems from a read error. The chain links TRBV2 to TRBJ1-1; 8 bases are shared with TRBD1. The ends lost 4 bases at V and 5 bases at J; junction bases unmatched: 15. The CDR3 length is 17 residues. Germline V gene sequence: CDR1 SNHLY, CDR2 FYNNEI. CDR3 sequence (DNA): TGTGCCAGCAGTGTAGAGGGCAGGGGGCCTGGTGGGACTGAAGCTTTCGTT. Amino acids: CASSVEGRGPGGTEAFV.

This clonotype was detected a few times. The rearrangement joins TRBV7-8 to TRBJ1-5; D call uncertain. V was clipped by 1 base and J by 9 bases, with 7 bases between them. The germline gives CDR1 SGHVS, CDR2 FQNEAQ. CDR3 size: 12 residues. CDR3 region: CASSLGGLPQHF. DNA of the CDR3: TGTGCCAGCAGCTTAGGAGGGCTGCCCCAGCATTTT.

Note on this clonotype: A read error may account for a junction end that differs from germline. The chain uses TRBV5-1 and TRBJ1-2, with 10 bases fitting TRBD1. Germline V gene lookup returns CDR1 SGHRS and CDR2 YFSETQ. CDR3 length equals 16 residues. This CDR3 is CASRATGTGAPDGYTF. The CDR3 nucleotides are TGTGCCAGCAGGGCTACCGGGACAGGGGCGCCTGACGGCTACACCTTC.

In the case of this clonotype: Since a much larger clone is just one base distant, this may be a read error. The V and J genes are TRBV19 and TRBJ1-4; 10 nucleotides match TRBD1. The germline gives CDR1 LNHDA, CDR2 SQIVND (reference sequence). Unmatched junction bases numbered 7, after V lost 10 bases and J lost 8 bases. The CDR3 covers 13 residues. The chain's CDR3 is CANTSDRGEKLFF. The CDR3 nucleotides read TGTGCCAATACATCGGACAGGGGGGAAAAACTGTTTTTT.

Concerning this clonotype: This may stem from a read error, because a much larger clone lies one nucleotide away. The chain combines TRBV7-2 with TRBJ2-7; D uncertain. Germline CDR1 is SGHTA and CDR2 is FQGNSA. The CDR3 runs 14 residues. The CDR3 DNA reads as TGTGCCAGCAGCCAGGATGTGCAGGCCTACGAGCAGTGCTTC. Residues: CASSQDVQAYEQCF.

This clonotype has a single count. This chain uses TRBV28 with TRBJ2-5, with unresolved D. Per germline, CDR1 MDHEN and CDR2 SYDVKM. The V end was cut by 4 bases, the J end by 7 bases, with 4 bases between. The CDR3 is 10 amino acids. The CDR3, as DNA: TGTGCCAGCAGTTCTAGGACCCAGTACTTC. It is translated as CASSSRTQYF.

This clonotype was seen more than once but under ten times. CDR3 DNA: TGTGCCAGTTGGTCGAGAGATACGCAGTATTTT. It yields the protein CASWSRDTQYF. The rearrangement uses TRBV19 and TRBJ2-3; D gene unclear. Germline V gene lookup returns CDR1 LNHDA and CDR2 SQIVND (reference sequence). The V end lost 8 bases, the J end lost 5 bases, and 8 bases lay between the germline ends. The CDR3 consists of 11 residues.

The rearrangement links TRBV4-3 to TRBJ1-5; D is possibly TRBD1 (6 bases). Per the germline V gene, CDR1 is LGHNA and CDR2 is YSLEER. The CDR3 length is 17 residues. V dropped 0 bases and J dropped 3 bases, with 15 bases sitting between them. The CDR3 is CASSQEPWGAHNQPQHF. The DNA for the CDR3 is TGCGCCAGCAGCCAAGAGCCTTGGGGGGCCCACAATCAGCCCCAGCATTTT.

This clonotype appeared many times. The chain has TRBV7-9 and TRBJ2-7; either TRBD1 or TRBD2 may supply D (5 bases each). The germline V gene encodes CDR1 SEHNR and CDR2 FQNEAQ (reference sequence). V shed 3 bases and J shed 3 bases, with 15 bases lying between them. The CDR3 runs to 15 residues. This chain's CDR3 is CASSLGPGQLYEQYF. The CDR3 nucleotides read TGTGCCAGCAGCTTGGGTCCGGGGCAACTCTACGAGCAGTACTTC.